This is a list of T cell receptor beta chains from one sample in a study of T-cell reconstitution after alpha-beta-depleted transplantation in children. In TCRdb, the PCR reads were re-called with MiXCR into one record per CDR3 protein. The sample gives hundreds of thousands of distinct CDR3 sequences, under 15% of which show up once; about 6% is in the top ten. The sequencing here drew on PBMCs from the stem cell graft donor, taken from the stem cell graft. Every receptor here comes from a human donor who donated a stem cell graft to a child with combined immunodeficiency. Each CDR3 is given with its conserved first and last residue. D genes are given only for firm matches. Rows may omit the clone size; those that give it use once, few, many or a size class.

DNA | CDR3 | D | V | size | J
TGTGCCAGCAGTTCCATAGCGGGGGGGCCGGAAAATGAGCAGTTCTTC | CASSSIAGGPENEQFF | TRBD2 | TRBV5-5 | few | TRBJ2-1
TGCGCCAGCAGCCAAGGCAACCCGGCGGAGACCCAGTACTTC | CASSQGNPAETQYF | NA | TRBV4-1 | NA | TRBJ2-5
TGTGCCAGCAGCCTTCGGGCCCGCGGGGATGAGCAGTTCTTC | CASSLRARGDEQFF | NA | TRBV5-4 | NA | TRBJ2-1
TGTGCCAGCAGCTTAGGTGTGTCCGGGCAGCTGTTTTTT | CASSLGVSGQLFF | NA | TRBV11-3 | few | TRBJ2-2
TGTGCCATCCACGGGGGCGGCGAGCAGTACTTC | CAIHGGGEQYF | NA | TRBV10-3 | few | TRBJ2-7
TGTGCCAGCAGTCGAGGAAACGAGCAGTACTTC | CASSRGNEQYF | NA | TRBV6-1 | NA | TRBJ2-7
TGCAGCGTTGACCGGGGGGTGAATGAAAAACTGTTTTTT | CSVDRGVNEKLFF | NA | TRBV29-1 | many | TRBJ1-4
TGTGCCACTGGAGGGATCGGACTAGCGATCACAGATACGCAGTATTTT | CATGGIGLAITDTQYF | TRBD2 | TRBV27 | few | TRBJ2-3
TGTGCCTGGAGTTCACGACATGAAGCTTTCTTT | CAWSSRHEAFF | NA | TRBV30 | many | TRBJ1-1
TGTGCCACCAGCAGTTTCTTTGGGGGACTAGCGGAAAACATTCAGTACTTC | CATSSFFGGLAENIQYF | TRBD2 | TRBV15 | NA | TRBJ2-4
TGTGCCAGCAGCTCGTGGACGGGCTTAATGAACACTGAAGCTTTCTTT | CASSSWTGLMNTEAFF | NA | TRBV5-4 | NA | TRBJ1-1
TGTGCCAGCAGCGTAATGCCAGGGAACGATGAGCAGTTCTTC | CASSVMPGNDEQFF | NA | TRBV9 | few | TRBJ2-1
TGCAGCGCTGCCCCAGTCAATGAGCAGTTCTTC | CSAAPVNEQFF | NA | TRBV29-1 | NA | TRBJ2-1
TGCGCCAGCAGCCAAGATTTTTCGGGGGCCTACGAGCAGTACTTC | CASSQDFSGAYEQYF | NA | TRBV4-3 | NA | TRBJ2-7
TGTGCCAGCAGCTTATTCGGGGGGGCAGGAGATACGCAGTATTTT | CASSLFGGAGDTQYF | TRBD2 | TRBV7-9 | few | TRBJ2-3
TGTGCCAGCAGCTTAGGTCGGTGGGGGCAAGAGACCCAGTACTTC | CASSLGRWGQETQYF | NA | TRBV7-2 | few | TRBJ2-5
TGCAGCGTTGCGGTTCGCGGCTACGAGCAGTACTTC | CSVAVRGYEQYF | NA | TRBV29-1 | few | TRBJ2-7
TGCAGTGCTCCGCAGGGAATGAACACCGGGGAGCTGTTTTTT | CSAPQGMNTGELFF | NA | TRBV20-1 | many | TRBJ2-2
TGTGCCAGCAGGCCCCGGACAGGCGGCTATGGCTACACCTTC | CASRPRTGGYGYTF | TRBD1 | TRBV25-1 | NA | TRBJ1-2
TGCGCCAGCAGCTTGGACAGGTTGAATTCGTCCCCACCCCTCCACTTT | CASSLDRLNSSPPLHF | NA | TRBV5-1 | few | TRBJ1-6
TGTGCCAGCGCCGGACTAGCCATAGATACGCAGTATTTT | CASAGLAIDTQYF | TRBD2 | TRBV6-2/TRBV6-3 | NA | TRBJ2-3
TGTGCCAGCAGCGAGGGGACAGGGGCGGGTGAGCAGTTCTTC | CASSEGTGAGEQFF | TRBD1 | TRBV12-3/TRBV12-4 | many | TRBJ2-1
TGTGCCAGCAGCTTGGGACCGGGTGAGCAGTACTTC | CASSLGPGEQYF | NA | TRBV7-9 | NA | TRBJ2-7
TGTGCCAGCAGCTTAGCGCTAGAATACGGTTACGAGCAGTACTTC | CASSLALEYGYEQYF | NA | TRBV7-2 | NA | TRBJ2-7
TGTGCCAGCAGCCTGGGACTAGCGGGGTTCTACGAGCAGTACTTC | CASSLGLAGFYEQYF | TRBD2 | TRBV7-2 | many | TRBJ2-7
TGTGCCAGCAGCCTATGGACCCACGGAGCTAACTATGGCTACACCTTC | CASSLWTHGANYGYTF | NA | TRBV11-2 | NA | TRBJ1-2
TGTGCCAGCAGTTTAGCGGGGCCCCATCAGCCCCAGCATTTT | CASSLAGPHQPQHF | NA | TRBV12-3/TRBV12-4 | few | TRBJ1-5
TGTGCCACCAGTGATTCAAGACAGGGGCATTCCTACGAGCAGTACTTC | CATSDSRQGHSYEQYF | TRBD1 | TRBV24-1 | few | TRBJ2-7
TGTGCCAGCAGTCTCGGGAGCCGGTACGAGCAGTACTTC | CASSLGSRYEQYF | NA | TRBV12-3/TRBV12-4 | many | TRBJ2-7
TGTGCCAGCAGCTCTGCGGGGGGGCCGGGTGGGTACAATGAGCAGTTCTTC | CASSSAGGPGGYNEQFF | TRBD2 | TRBV7-3 | NA | TRBJ2-1
TGTGCCAGCAGGGATGGCTACACCTTC | CASRDGYTF | NA | TRBV27 | few | TRBJ1-2
TGTGCCAGCAGTATAGACTCATACAATGAGCAGTTCTTC | CASSIDSYNEQFF | NA | TRBV6-1 | many | TRBJ2-1
TGTGCCAGCAGCCATTTCACGGGACAGGAGTCCTACGAGCAGTACTTC | CASSHFTGQESYEQYF | TRBD1 | TRBV7-9 | few | TRBJ2-7
TGCAGTGCTGAGGGGGAGTTCGATGAGCAGTTCTTC | CSAEGEFDEQFF | NA | TRBV20-1 | many | TRBJ2-1
TGTGCCAGCAGCTTAGGGAGGACTAGCTTGAGCAATGAGCAGTTCTTC | CASSLGRTSLSNEQFF | TRBD2 | TRBV7-9 | NA | TRBJ2-1
TGTGCCAGCAGCCCTAGTGGGACTAGCGGGTTCGATGAGCAGTTCTTC | CASSPSGTSGFDEQFF | TRBD2 | TRBV9 | many | TRBJ2-1
TGTGCCAGCGGTCAAAAGGGACTAGCGCGCACCGGGGAGCTGTTTTTT | CASGQKGLARTGELFF | TRBD2 | TRBV6-2/TRBV6-3 | few | TRBJ2-2
TGTGCCAGCAGCCAGACAGGATTCACTGAAGCTTTCTTT | CASSQTGFTEAFF | NA | TRBV7-2 | few | TRBJ1-1
TGTGCCAGCACCGGGGGCCAATACAATGAGCAGTTCTTC | CASTGGQYNEQFF | NA | TRBV12-3/TRBV12-4 | few | TRBJ2-1
TGTGCCAGCTCACCAGGTCAGCGGACAGATACGCAGTATTTT | CASSPGQRTDTQYF | NA | TRBV18 | few | TRBJ2-3
TGTGCCAGCCGGGGGGGGGCGACGTTCTTC | CASRGGATFF | TRBD2 | TRBV12-3/TRBV12-4 | many | TRBJ2-1
TGTGCCAGCAGCTCCCAAGTATCTAGCACACCGGGGGAGACCCAGTACTTC | CASSSQVSSTPGETQYF | NA | TRBV5-5 | NA | TRBJ2-5
TGTGCCAGCAGTTACTCGATCGGGGATACCACAGATACGCAGTATTTT | CASSYSIGDTTDTQYF | NA | TRBV6-5 | many | TRBJ2-3
TGTGCCAGCAGCCAATTTCTGACAATCGGCACTGAAGCTTTCTTT | CASSQFLTIGTEAFF | NA | TRBV7-2 | NA | TRBJ1-1
TGTGCCAGCAGATTTTTCCGGGACAGGAAGGGCTATGGCTACACCTTC | CASRFFRDRKGYGYTF | TRBD1 | TRBV7-2 | few | TRBJ1-2
TGCGCCAGCAGCCAAGATAGGACAGGGGATGGGGGCTACACCTTC | CASSQDRTGDGGYTF | TRBD1 | TRBV4-3 | NA | TRBJ1-2
TGCAGTGCCTATGTAGGGGCCCGGGGAATGAACACTGAAGCTTTCTTT | CSAYVGARGMNTEAFF | NA | TRBV20-1 | few | TRBJ1-1
TGCAGTGCCGGTAAACTAGCGGGGGCCTTTAGAGATACGCAGTATTTT | CSAGKLAGAFRDTQYF | TRBD2 | TRBV20-1 | few | TRBJ2-3
TGTGCCAGCAGTCGCGGTTCCGTACTCTACGAGCAGTACTTC | CASSRGSVLYEQYF | NA | TRBV12-3/TRBV12-4 | many | TRBJ2-7
TGTGCCAGCAGCCCAGGACTAGCGGGACCGGAGACCCAGTACTTC | CASSPGLAGPETQYF | TRBD2 | TRBV7-2 | NA | TRBJ2-5